Presented here are 18 T cell receptor beta chains from one specimen sequenced in a study of beta chain features in type 1 diabetes. Regarding the study as a whole: There was a moderate but significant shortening of TCRB CDR3s in all four CD4+ subsets of Type 1 diabetes patients.

The investigators reverse transcribed all of the isolated RNA, so they sequenced expressed TCRB transcripts. The assay was immunoSEQ multiplex PCR, and TCRdb's table has in-frame clones only and misses some. Of approximately 600,000 clones listed, approximately 13% are singletons. The antigens of these receptors remain unknown. What was sequenced was naive CD4+ T cells from blood. The receptors come from a man aged 30 to 45 with type 1 diabetes.

This chain links TRBV5-8 with TRBJ1-3; a possible D gene is TRBD1 (5 bases). This CDR3 contains 15 residues. CDR1 and CDR2 from the germline V gene are SGHTS and YDEGEE. Between the trimmed V and J ends, which lost 1 base and 7 bases, there was a span of 15 bases. The CDR3, as DNA: TGTGCCAGCAGCTTGCGTAGGCAGGGCGTCAACACCATATATTTT. Translated: CASSLRRQGVNTIYF. The variable domain in full, completed from reference TRBV5-8 and TRBJ1-3, reads EAGVTQSPTHLIKTRGQQATLRCSPISGHTSVYWYQQALGLGLQFLLWYDEGEERNRGNFPPRFSGRQFPNYSSELNVNALELEDSALYLCASSLRRQGVNTIYFGEGSWLTVV.

This clone was found a few times. V gene TRBV18 combines with J gene TRBJ2-7; D ambiguous. V was trimmed by 3 bases and J by 3 bases, leaving 9 bases between them. Germline V CDR1 and CDR2: KGHSH, LQKENI. CDR3 length: 13 residues. CDR3: CASSPNKNYEQYF. Written as DNA, the CDR3 is TGTGCCAGCTCACCGAACAAAAACTACGAGCAGTACTTC.

There are a few counts of this clone. The rearrangement joins TRBV27 to TRBJ2-1, with 9 positions matching TRBD1. This CDR3 spans 15 amino acids. Looked up from germline, CDR1 is MNHEY and CDR2 is SMNVEV (reference sequence). V gave up 6 bases and J gave up 1 base; unmatched junction bases: 4. CDR3 region: CASRMTGGSYNEQFF. The CDR3 DNA follows: TGTGCCAGCAGGATGACAGGGGGTTCCTACAATGAGCAGTTCTTC.

This chain links TRBV9 with TRBJ1-3; D is unresolved. CDR1 is SGDLS and CDR2 is YYNGEE in the germline V gene. Trimming took off 0 bases at V and 3 bases at J, with 10 bases between the two ends. This CDR3 has 15 amino acids. CDR3 in DNA: TGTGCCAGCAGCGTAGAGGGTGTAGATGGAAACACCATATATTTT. Amino acids: CASSVEGVDGNTIYF.

This clone was counted a few times. The genes are TRBV21-1 and TRBJ2-5. TRBV21-1 is shown as a pseudogene. This CDR3 is 14 amino acids long. CDR3 coding DNA: TGTGCCAGCGGGGAGGGACAGCATAGAGAGACCCAGTACTTC. It specifies CASGEGQHRETQYF.

This clone was recorded a few times. This chain joins TRBV28 and TRBJ2-7; D remains unclear. This CDR3 is built from 15 residues. The V gene's germline CDR1 is MDHEN and CDR2 SYDVKM. V was trimmed by 4 bases and J by 2 bases, leaving 15 bases between them. The CDR3 reads CASSSTAFITYEQYF. CDR3 DNA sequence: TGTGCCAGCAGTTCCACAGCGTTCATTACCTACGAGCAGTACTTC.

This chain connects TRBV10-3 to TRBJ2-7; 9 bases are shared with TRBD1. V lost 11 bases and J lost 2; bases outside the gene matches: 10. The CDR3 totals 14 residues. CDR1 is ENHRY and CDR2 is SYGVKD in the germline V gene. The CDR3 nucleotides are TGTGCCTTCGCGGGGGACAGGGACCCCTACGAGCAGTACTTC. Amino acids: CAFAGDRDPYEQYF.

The chain combines TRBV4-2 with TRBJ1-2; D uncertain. The CDR3 extends over 17 amino acids. Germline-derived CDR1 and CDR2 are LGHNA and YNFKEQ. V was trimmed by 1 base and J by 4 bases, leaving 19 bases between them. CDR3 in DNA: TGTGCCAGCAGCCAAGGTTCGGGGATGTTGTTACCCTATGGCTACACCTTC. This codes for CASSQGSGMLLPYGYTF.

In its sample, this clone was seen a few times. V usage is TRBV9 and J usage is TRBJ2-4; 7 nucleotides match TRBD2. V dropped 7 bases and J dropped 0; count of bases not matched to a gene: 16. Germline V CDR1 and CDR2: SGDLS, YYNGEE. The length of the CDR3 is 18 residues. In DNA form, the CDR3 reads TGTGCCAGCCGCCAGGCAGCGGGGACGCTACTAGCCAAAAACATTCAGTACTTC. As protein: CASRQAAGTLLAKNIQYF.

This clone was counted only a few times. The chain has TRBV5-6 and TRBJ2-7; 9 bases fit TRBD1. The V and J ends lost 4 bases and 4 bases, in that order; junction bases with no gene match: 6. The CDR3 totals 14 residues. Germline V CDR1 and CDR2: SGHDT, YYEEEE. The CDR3 loop reads CASSHRTGVYEQYF. DNA for the CDR3: TGTGCCAGCAGCCATAGGACAGGGGTGTACGAGCAGTACTTC.

The rearrangement joins TRBV7-2 to TRBJ2-5; D may be TRBD2 (6 bases). CDR3 length: 15 amino acids. Germline V gene data show CDR1 as SGHTA and CDR2 as FQGNSA. V lost 1 base and J lost 3, with 12 bases in between. The CDR3 loop reads CASSLGGGPKETQYF. DNA of the CDR3: TGTGCCAGCAGCTTAGGTGGAGGGCCCAAAGAGACCCAGTACTTC.

This clone was seen only a few times. The chain couples TRBV5-1 to TRBJ2-6, with D unresolved. CDR1 and CDR2 from the germline V gene are SGHRS and YFSETQ. V gave up 1 base and J gave up 2 bases, with 13 bases separating them. This CDR3 contains 17 residues. CDR3 sequence: CASSLPLVGAGANVLTF. The CDR3 DNA is TGCGCCAGCAGCTTGCCTTTGGTAGGTGCTGGGGCCAACGTCCTGACTTTC.

This clone was detected a few times. This rearrangement joins TRBV9 to TRBJ2-1, with D possibly being TRBD2 (6 bases). Germline V lookup: CDR1 SGDLS, CDR2 YYNGEE. The germline V and J ends were trimmed by 3 bases and 0 bases, with 16 bases remaining between them. The CDR3 is 17 amino acids. The CDR3 nucleotides are TGTGCCAGCAGCGGGAACCGGGGGATGAGCTCCTACAATGAGCAGTTCTTC. Amino acids: CASSGNRGMSSYNEQFF. Based on the CDR3 plus reference TRBV9 and TRBJ2-1, the full variable domain is DSGVTQTPKHLITATGQRVTLRCSPRSGDLSVYWYQQSLDQGLQFLIQYYNGEERAKGNILERFSAQQFPDLHSELNLSSLELGDSALYFCASSGNRGMSSYNEQFFGPGTRLTVL.

The J gene is TRBJ1-1, the V gene TRBV6-5; possible D gene TRBD1, 5 bases. Per the germline V gene, CDR1 is MNHEY and CDR2 is SVGAGI. The CDR3 is 12 amino acids. Between the trimmed V and J ends, which lost 6 bases and 8 bases, there was a span of 13 bases. The CDR3 DNA sequence: TGTGCCAGCAGAGAGGGGAAGGCCGAAGCTTTCTTT. Protein: CASREGKAEAFF.

The chain joins TRBV5-1 to TRBJ2-3; the match to TRBD2 covers 12 bases. Trimming removed 5 bases from V and 7 bases from J; junction bases left unmatched: 8. The CDR3 is 15 residues long. Germline CDR1 reads SGHRS; CDR2 reads YFSETQ. For the CDR3, the DNA is TGCGCCAGCAGTTTGACTAGCGGGGGAGGATATACGCAGTATTTT. Protein: CASSLTSGGGYTQYF.

The chain carries TRBV9 and TRBJ1-2; D perhaps matches TRBD1 (6 bases). The germline V and J ends were trimmed by 3 bases and 6 bases, with 18 bases remaining between them. In germline, CDR1 is SGDLS, CDR2 YYNGEE. The CDR3 covers 15 residues. Here the CDR3 DNA reads TGTGCCAGCAGCGCCCGGGACAACCCAGGAGATGGCTACACCTTC. Translated, it gives CASSARDNPGDGYTF.

In its sample, this clone was seen a few times. This sample also contains other DNA sequences that code for the same CDR3. This rearrangement joins TRBV4-3 to TRBJ2-5; TRBD1 or TRBD2 may be the D gene (5 bases each). Trimming cost V 1 base and J 2 bases, with 5 bases left between them. CDR1 and CDR2 from the germline V gene are LGHNA and YSLEER. The CDR3 spans 13 residues. For the CDR3, the DNA is TGCGCCAGCAGCCAAGGGGGGCAAGAGACCCAGTACTTC. Encoded protein: CASSQGGQETQYF.

The rearrangement joins TRBV6-6 to TRBJ2-5, with 7 bases that match TRBD1. V trimming: 9 bases; J trimming: 7 bases; junction bases outside the gene matches: 17. The CDR3 is made up of 15 amino acids. The V gene's germline CDR1 is MNHNY and CDR2 SVGAGI (reference sequence). DNA for the CDR3: TGTGCCAGTTCACCGGGACAGAGGACTGTGGGGACCCAGTACTTC. Protein sequence: CASSPGQRTVGTQYF.